Sequencing of this T cell receptor (beta chain) was carried out in a study of blood T cells in healthy people across ages. Whole-study context: Template switching recovered approximately one barcoded beta molecule for every two T cells.

Study outcomes and limitations: Donor CMV status, an unknown factor, possibly confounded changes in expanded clonotypes.

A second about 6 to 11 cycle PCR used barcoded and J-beta primers. One entry per CDR3 protein, called by TCRdb with MiXCR from the 5' RACE reads. The sample includes about 570,000 distinct CDR3 sequences, 27% seen only once; the top ten take about 18%. About this clonotype: Its antigen is still unknown.

This CDR3 is built from 15 residues. The germline V gene has CDR1 SGHRS and CDR2 YFSETQ. V was shortened by 3 bases and J by 7 bases, with 14 bases between the two germline ends. Investigators took about 10 milliliters of peripheral blood from every donor. V usage is TRBV5-1 and J usage is TRBJ1-6, with D unresolved. Sequencing used blood. This TCR was sampled from a woman between 65 and 79 years old in good health. Here the CDR3 DNA reads TGCGCCAGCAGCTGGACGTTTGAGTCAAATTCACCCCTCCACTTT. As protein: CASSWTFESNSPLHF.